A selection of T cell receptor beta chains follows, all from one sample in a study of identical twins. One entry per CDR3 protein, called by TCRdb with MiXCR from the 5' RACE reads. This sample has some 630,000 distinct CDR3 sequences, with 7.1% found just once. The same data also went into a second study, on yellow fever vaccine responses in identical twins.

The sample taken for sequencing was PBMCs. The receptor set was obtained from a woman aged 18 to 35 in good health. Both conserved end residues are trimmed from each CDR3. Each record gives: V gene, J gene, CDR3 protein.

V: TRBV11-1; J: TRBJ2-5; CDR3: ASSLGVLAGGAETQY
V: TRBV5-1; J: TRBJ2-7; CDR3: ASSSSGNYEQY
V: TRBV7-6; J: TRBJ2-5; CDR3: ASSPERGPQETQY
V: TRBV20-1; J: TRBJ2-2; CDR3: SATSSGGITGELF
V: TRBV3-1; J: TRBJ1-1; CDR3: ASSQYLNTEAF
V: TRBV5-1; J: TRBJ2-2; CDR3: ASSPDGAGELF
V: TRBV6-6; J: TRBJ2-7; CDR3: ASSYITRAEQY
V: TRBV12-3/TRBV12-4; J: TRBJ2-7; CDR3: ASSSREDPYEQY
V: TRBV6-5; J: TRBJ1-2; CDR3: ATQRTGTGYT
V: TRBV2; J: TRBJ1-1; CDR3: ASSAGTLNTEAF
V: TRBV28; J: TRBJ2-1; CDR3: ASSRRGTASINEQF
V: TRBV5-5; J: TRBJ1-6; CDR3: ASSRTGEGRSPLH
V: TRBV5-6; J: TRBJ2-5; CDR3: ASSPQTGVDQETQY
V: TRBV6-2/TRBV6-3; J: TRBJ2-2; CDR3: ASSYSWDTGELF
V: TRBV20-1; J: TRBJ1-6; CDR3: SAKTGNSPLH
V: TRBV12-3/TRBV12-4; J: TRBJ1-5; CDR3: ASSQPPGNQPQH
V: TRBV12-3/TRBV12-4; J: TRBJ1-1; CDR3: ASSLPYYTEAF
V: TRBV4-2; J: TRBJ2-2; CDR3: ASSQVAENTGELF
V: TRBV27; J: TRBJ2-7; CDR3: ASGIYEQY
V: TRBV28; J: TRBJ2-1; CDR3: ASSFIAGGVDEQF
V: TRBV4-2; J: TRBJ2-7; CDR3: ASSQAGTGRSYEQY
V: TRBV7-2; J: TRBJ1-1; CDR3: ASSGPRAEAF
V: TRBV12-3/TRBV12-4; J: TRBJ2-6; CDR3: ASSSYATFSGANVLT
V: TRBV6-5; J: TRBJ1-2; CDR3: ASSYSQAGIYGYT
V: TRBV3-1; J: TRBJ2-2; CDR3: ASSQTVGIVGELF
V: TRBV20-1; J: TRBJ1-1; CDR3: SASRPNTEAF
V: TRBV9; J: TRBJ2-2; CDR3: ASSVSSLAGRRGITGELF
V: TRBV20-1; J: TRBJ2-7; CDR3: SASKGLAGQTGSYEQY
V: TRBV29-1; J: TRBJ2-5; CDR3: SVQFGETQY
V: TRBV5-1; J: TRBJ2-2; CDR3: ASSGGLTAGGPLMYTGELF
V: TRBV12-3/TRBV12-4; J: TRBJ2-3; CDR3: ASKIAGAGGDTQY
V: TRBV20-1; J: TRBJ2-3; CDR3: SASLAESTDTQY
V: TRBV3-1; J: TRBJ2-3; CDR3: ASSQGKSDTQY
V: TRBV12-3/TRBV12-4; J: TRBJ1-2; CDR3: ASSSDTTYGYT
V: TRBV9; J: TRBJ2-1; CDR3: ASSTPGVSYNEQF
V: TRBV16; J: TRBJ1-1; CDR3: ASSQSGRGLTEAF
V: TRBV20-1; J: TRBJ2-5; CDR3: SARLAGAQKTQY
V: TRBV4-1; J: TRBJ1-2; CDR3: ASSQASQGNYGYT
V: TRBV20-1; J: TRBJ2-4; CDR3: SARGDAVLAKNIQY